The rows below give T cell receptor beta chains drawn from one sample of a study of T cell responses to AZD1222 COVID-19 vaccine. Only in-frame clones appear in the TCRdb table, and some are missing; sequencing was by immunoSEQ multiplex PCR. The sample shows roughly 190,000 clones, just over 90% of them seen only once. The material was peripheral blood, obtained 28 days after the second AZD1222 dose. Every receptor here comes from an adult who received the AZD1222 COVID-19 vaccine. Both conserved end residues are part of each CDR3. D genes are given only for firm matches. Rows give clone size only sometimes, using once, few, many, or a class for an expanded clone.

clone_size,j_call,v_call,d_call,cdr3_aa,cdr3_nt
-,TRBJ2-1,TRBV11-2,-,CASSSLRGSYNEQFF,TGTGCCAGCAGCTCCCTAAGGGGCTCCTACAATGAGCAGTTCTTC
-,TRBJ2-7,TRBV6-5,-,CASSPDTYEQYF,TGTGCCAGCAGCCCGGATACCTACGAGCAGTACTTC
-,TRBJ1-2,TRBV19,TRBD1,CATTGTGHNYGYTF,TGTGCCACCACGGGGACAGGCCATAACTATGGCTACACCTTC
-,TRBJ1-4,TRBV30,-,CAYSGLGGEKLFF,TGTGCCTACTCAGGATTGGGAGGTGAAAAACTGTTTTTT
-,TRBJ1-2,TRBV3-1/TRBV3-2,-,CASSQESPGTGGYTF,TGTGCCAGCAGCCAAGAATCCCCAGGAACTGGTGGCTACACCTTC
few,TRBJ1-2,TRBV19,-,CASSLLYSYGYTF,TGTGCCAGTAGTCTCCTCTACTCCTATGGCTACACCTTC
-,TRBJ1-4,TRBV28,-,CASTGEKVGEKLFF,TGTGCCAGCACAGGGGAGAAGGTCGGTGAAAAACTGTTTTTT
-,TRBJ1-2,TRBV27,-,CASRPHSISNYGYTF,TGTGCCAGCAGGCCCCACTCCATTTCTAACTATGGCTACACCTTC
-,TRBJ1-5,TRBV28,-,CASSLDSRRGSNQPQHF,TGTGCCAGCAGTCTAGACAGCCGCAGGGGTAGCAATCAGCCCCAGCATTTT
-,TRBJ2-7,TRBV9,TRBD2,CASSGYGTSGQYEQYF,TGTGCCAGCAGCGGATACGGGACTAGCGGACAATACGAGCAGTACTTC
-,TRBJ1-1,TRBV7-9,TRBD1,CASSYYTGGLILNTEAFF,TGTGCCAGCAGCTACTATACAGGGGGGTTGATACTGAACACTGAAGCTTTCTTT
-,TRBJ1-6,TRBV7-2,-,CASSLGGVRVSNSPLHF,TGTGCCAGCAGCTTAGGAGGGGTTCGGGTTTCGAATTCACCCCTCCACTTT
-,TRBJ1-3,TRBV10-3,-,CAISDRTEGNTIYF,TGTGCCATCAGTGATCGGACGGAGGGAAACACCATATATTTT
-,TRBJ1-1,TRBV6-6,TRBD1,CASSYGVGQSNTEAFF,TGTGCCAGCAGTTACGGTGTGGGACAGTCGAACACTGAAGCTTTCTTT
-,TRBJ1-5,TRBV3-1/TRBV3-2,TRBD1,CASSHRTGWREQPQHF,TGTGCCAGCAGCCACCGGACAGGGTGGCGGGAACAGCCCCAGCATTTT
once,TRBJ1-6,TRBV27,TRBD1,CASSLEGAKNSPLHF,TGTGCCAGCAGTTTAGAGGGGGCAAAGAATTCACCCCTCCACTTT
-,TRBJ2-7,TRBV29-1,-,CSAEGLDYEQYF,TGCAGCGCAGAAGGTTTGGACTATGAGCAGTACTTC
-,TRBJ1-4,TRBV5-1,-,CASSLTRVNEKLFF,TGCGCCAGCAGCTTGACCAGAGTTAATGAAAAACTGTTTTTT
-,TRBJ2-7,TRBV5-8,TRBD1,CASSFGVGQGAYEQYF,TGTGCCAGCAGTTTTGGAGTTGGACAGGGGGCTTACGAGCAGTACTTC
-,TRBJ2-1,TRBV14,TRBD2,CASSQVTGGSYNEQFF,TGTGCCAGCAGCCAAGTAACGGGGGGTTCGTACAATGAGCAGTTCTTC
-,TRBJ1-2,TRBV6-1,TRBD1,CASSEVTGDSLYGYTF,TGTGCCAGCAGTGAAGTTACAGGGGATTCGTTATATGGCTACACCTTC
-,TRBJ1-2,TRBV7-9,-,CASSPMEGERNYGYTF,TGTGCCAGCAGCCCAATGGAGGGGGAAAGGAACTATGGCTACACCTTC
-,TRBJ1-1,TRBV19,-,CASSVFGEAFF,TGTGCCAGTAGTGTCTTTGGTGAAGCTTTCTTT
once,TRBJ1-4,TRBV11-3,TRBD1,CASSRGQATNEKLFF,TGTGCCAGCAGCCGCGGACAGGCAACTAATGAAAAACTGTTTTTT
once,TRBJ2-5,TRBV5-1,-,CASSLEGSSETQYF,TGCGCCAGCAGCTTGGAGGGGTCCAGCGAGACCCAGTACTTC
-,TRBJ1-1,TRBV23-1,-,CASSQSPSGGRRITEAFF,TGCGCCAGCAGTCAATCGCCGAGCGGAGGCCGTAGGATCACTGAAGCTTTCTTT
-,TRBJ2-7,TRBV6-5,-,CASSYERSGGYEQYF,TGTGCCAGCAGTTACGAGCGTAGCGGAGGCTACGAGCAGTACTTC
-,TRBJ1-5,TRBV6-6,TRBD1,CASSRYRGSNQPQHF,TGTGCCAGCAGTCGATACAGGGGCAGCAATCAGCCCCAGCATTTT
-,TRBJ1-3,TRBV5-1,-,CASSLTGLAGNTIYF,TGCGCCAGCAGCTTGACAGGACTTGCTGGAAACACCATATATTTT
-,TRBJ2-2,TRBV6-6,-,CASREVGGELFF,TGTGCCAGCAGGGAGGTCGGCGGGGAGCTGTTTTTT
-,TRBJ1-5,TRBV19,TRBD1,CASSPGTGHGQPQHF,TGTGCCAGTAGCCCCGGGACAGGGCATGGACAGCCCCAGCATTTT
-,TRBJ2-3,TRBV7-7,-,CASSLSGTTDTQYF,TGTGCTAGCAGCTTATCCGGGACCACAGATACGCAGTATTTT
-,TRBJ2-2,TRBV9,TRBD2,CASSAHGGSGELFF,TGTGCCAGCAGCGCCCACGGGGGGTCCGGGGAGCTGTTTTTT
-,TRBJ2-7,TRBV5-1,TRBD2,CASSFTSGEQYF,TGCGCCAGCAGCTTCACTAGCGGCGAGCAGTACTTC
-,TRBJ2-7,TRBV6-5,TRBD1,CASSYSQGADEQYF,TGTGCCAGCAGTTACTCACAGGGGGCGGACGAGCAGTACTTC
once,TRBJ1-4,TRBV5-6,-,CASSLGHPGEKLFF,TGTGCCAGCAGCTTAGGCCACCCGGGTGAAAAACTGTTTTTT